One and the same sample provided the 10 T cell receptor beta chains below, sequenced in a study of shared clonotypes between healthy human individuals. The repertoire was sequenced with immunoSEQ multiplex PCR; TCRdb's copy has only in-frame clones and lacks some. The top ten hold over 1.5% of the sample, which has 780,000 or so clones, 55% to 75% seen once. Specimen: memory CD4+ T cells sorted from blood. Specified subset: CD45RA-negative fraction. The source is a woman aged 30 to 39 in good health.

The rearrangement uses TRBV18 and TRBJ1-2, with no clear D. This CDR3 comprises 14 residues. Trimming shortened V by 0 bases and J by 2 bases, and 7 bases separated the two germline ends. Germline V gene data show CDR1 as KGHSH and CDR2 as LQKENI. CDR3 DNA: TGTGCCAGCTCACCACCGGAGGGAAACTATGGCTACACCTTC. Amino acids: CASSPPEGNYGYTF. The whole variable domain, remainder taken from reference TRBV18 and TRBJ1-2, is NAGVMQNPRHLVRRRGQEARLRCSPMKGHSHVYWYRQLPEEGLKFMVYLQKENIIDESGMPKERFSAEFPKEGPSILRIQQVVRGDSAAYFCASSPPEGNYGYTFGSGTRLTVV.

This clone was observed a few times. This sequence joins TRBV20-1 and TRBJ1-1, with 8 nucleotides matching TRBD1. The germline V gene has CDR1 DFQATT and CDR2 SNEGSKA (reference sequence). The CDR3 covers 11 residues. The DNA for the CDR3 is TGCAGGTTCAACAGGGGGACTGAAGCTTTCTTT. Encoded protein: CRFNRGTEAFF.

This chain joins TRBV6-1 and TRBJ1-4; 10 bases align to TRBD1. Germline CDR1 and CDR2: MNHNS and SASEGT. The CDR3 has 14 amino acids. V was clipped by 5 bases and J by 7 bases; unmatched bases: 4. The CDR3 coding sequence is TGTGCCAGCAGTTCGGGACAGGGGCTTGAAAAACTGTTTTTT. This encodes CASSSGQGLEKLFF.

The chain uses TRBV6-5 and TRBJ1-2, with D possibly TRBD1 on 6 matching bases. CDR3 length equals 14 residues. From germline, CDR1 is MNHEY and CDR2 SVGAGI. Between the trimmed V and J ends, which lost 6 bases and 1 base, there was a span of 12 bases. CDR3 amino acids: CASRLQGGNYGYTF. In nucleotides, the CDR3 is TGTGCCAGCAGACTACAGGGAGGTAACTATGGCTACACCTTC.

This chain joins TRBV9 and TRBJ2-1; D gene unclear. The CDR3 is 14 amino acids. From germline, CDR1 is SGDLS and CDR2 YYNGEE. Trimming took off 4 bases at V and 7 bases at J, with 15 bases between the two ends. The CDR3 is CASSSDRLRNEQFF. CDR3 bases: TGTGCCAGCAGCTCCGATCGCCTTAGAAATGAGCAGTTCTTC.

The CDR3 sequence is CASSSDSGGDGEQYF. CDR3 nucleotide sequence: TGCGCCAGCAGCTCGGACAGCGGGGGTGATGGCGAGCAGTACTTC. The rearrangement links TRBV5-1 to TRBJ2-7, with TRBD2 identical over 8 bases. The CDR3 sequence is 15 residues long. V trimming: 3 bases; J trimming: 6 bases; junction bases outside the gene matches: 11. Germline V lookup: CDR1 SGHRS, CDR2 YFSETQ. The whole variable domain, remainder taken from reference TRBV5-1 and TRBJ2-7, is KAGVTQTPRYLIKTRGQQVTLSCSPISGHRSVSWYQQTPGQGLQFLFEYFSETQRNKGNFPGRFSGRQFSNSRSEMNVSTLELGDSALYLCASSSDSGGDGEQYFGPGTRLTVT.

The CDR3 region is CASSRDLGVSEQYF. The CDR3, as DNA: TGCGCCAGCAGCCGGGACCTCGGGGTCTCCGAGCAGTACTTC. The chain links TRBV10-1 to TRBJ2-7; D is perhaps TRBD1 or TRBD2 (5 bases each). Germline CDR1 and CDR2: WNHNN and SYGVQD (reference sequence). V dropped 6 bases and J dropped 6 bases, with 18 bases sitting between them. This CDR3 is built from 14 residues.

This chain's CDR3 is CASSSDRGGETQYF. As DNA, the CDR3 is TGTGCCAGCAGCTCTGACAGGGGAGGGGAGACCCAGTACTTC. The chain links TRBV6-6 to TRBJ2-5, with a weak D call TRBD1 (8 bases). Trimming removed 6 bases from V and 5 bases from J, with 16 bases in between. This CDR3 comprises 14 residues. In germline, CDR1 is MNHNY, CDR2 SVGAGI (reference sequence).

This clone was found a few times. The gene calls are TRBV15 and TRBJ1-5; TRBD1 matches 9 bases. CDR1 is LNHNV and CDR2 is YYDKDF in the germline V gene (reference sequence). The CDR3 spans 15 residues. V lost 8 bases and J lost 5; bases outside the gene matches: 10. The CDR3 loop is CATSPIQGADQPQHF. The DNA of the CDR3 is TGTGCCACCTCACCTATACAGGGGGCCGATCAGCCCCAGCATTTT.

The CDR3 here is CASSRIDSGKGYEQFF. CDR3 bases: TGTGCCAGCAGTCGGATAGATAGCGGGAAGGGGTATGAGCAGTTCTTC. The chain uses TRBV28 and TRBJ2-1, with TRBD2 matching over 8 bases. The CDR3 loop spans 16 amino acids. Germline V gene data show CDR1 as MDHEN and CDR2 as SYDVKM. The trim removed 5 bases at V and 8 bases at J, leaving 14 bases unmatched.